One sample yielded the 22 T cell receptor beta chains listed below, sequenced in a study of cytomegalovirus exposure and HLA in healthy donors. Primers: 60 Vbeta forward and 13 Jbeta reverse. Sequencing was performed with immunoSEQ multiplex PCR; in TCRdb, only in-frame clones are kept and a portion is missing. The profile shows about 150,000 clones, about 80% of them singletons. The sequenced material came from PBMCs. The source is a male donor in good health and CMV-seronegative.

A note on this clone: Compared with germline, one end of the junction differs, possibly owing to a read error. The chain couples TRBV7-9 to TRBJ1-5; D gene ambiguous. The CDR3 is 13 residues long. Germline V lookup: CDR1 SEHNR, CDR2 FQNEAQ (reference sequence). This CDR3 reads CSSSTPGDQPQHF. The CDR3 DNA is TGTTCCAGCAGCACGCCGGGAGATCAGCCCCAGCATTTT. Full variable domain (missing parts from reference TRBV7-9 and TRBJ1-5): DTGVSQNPRHKITKRGQNVTFRCDPISEHNRLYWYRQTLGQGPEFLTYFQNEAQLEKSRLLSDRFSAERPKGSFSTLEIQRTEQGDSAMYLCSSSTPGDQPQHFGDGTRLSIL.

The rearrangement joins TRBV12-5 to TRBJ1-2; D perhaps matches TRBD1 (6 bases). The germline V gene has CDR1 LGHNT and CDR2 FRNRAP. The ends were cut back, 3 bases at V and 13 bases at J, with 12 bases in the middle. The CDR3 extends over 11 amino acids. The CDR3 region has the DNA TGTGCTAGTGGTTTTAGACAGGACATCACCTTC. Amino acids: CASGFRQDITF. Complete variable domain (other parts from reference TRBV12-5 and TRBJ1-2): DARVTQTPRHKVTEMGQEVTMRCQPILGHNTVFWYRQTMMQGLELLAYFRNRAPLDDSGMPKDRFSAEMPDATLATLKIQPSEPRDSAVYFCASGFRQDITFGSGTRLTVV.

The V gene is TRBV6-6, the J gene TRBJ2-2, with 10 bases that match TRBD1. The CDR3 loop spans 16 amino acids. V dropped 5 bases and J dropped 6; count of bases not matched to a gene: 9. From germline, CDR1 is MNHNY and CDR2 SVGAGI (reference sequence). The CDR3 protein is CASSTPGQGFPGELFF. The CDR3 bases are TGTGCCAGCAGTACTCCGGGACAGGGGTTTCCCGGGGAGCTGTTTTTT.

This chain uses TRBV11-2 with TRBJ1-2; unclear D gene. The germline V gene has CDR1 SGHAT and CDR2 FQNNGV. Trimming shortened V by 4 bases and J by 6 bases, and 6 bases separated the two germline ends. This CDR3 has 11 amino acids. The CDR3 protein is CASSSQDGYTF. The CDR3 region has the DNA TGTGCCAGCAGCTCCCAGGATGGCTACACCTTC. Supplemented by reference TRBV11-2 and TRBJ1-2, the full variable domain reads EAGVAQSPRYKIIEKRQSVAFWCNPISGHATLYWYQQILGQGPKLLIQFQNNGVVDDSQLPKDRFSAERLKGVDSTLKIQPAKLEDSAVYLCASSSQDGYTFGSGTRLTVV.

Only a few counts were recorded for this clone. The V and J genes are TRBV7-2 and TRBJ1-1; D might be TRBD1 (5 bases). The CDR3 is made up of 13 amino acids. Germline lookup yields CDR1 SGHTA and CDR2 FQGNSA. The V end lost 5 bases, the J end lost 4 bases, and 11 bases lay between the germline ends. The CDR3 coding sequence is TGTGCCAGCAGCCGCAGGGTGAGCACTGAAGCTTTCTTT. Residues: CASSRRVSTEAFF.

V and J are TRBV2 and TRBJ1-1; D possibly corresponds to TRBD1 (5 bases). Germline V CDR1 and CDR2: SNHLY, FYNNEI. V was cut by 2 bases and J by 4 bases, with 14 bases left in between. CDR3 length: 15 amino acids. The CDR3 spells CASSESSGAATEAFF. The DNA of the CDR3 is TGTGCCAGCAGTGAAAGCAGTGGGGCGGCCACTGAAGCTTTCTTT.

The chain couples TRBV7-9 to TRBJ2-2; TRBD2 matches 12 bases. The ends lost 5 bases at V and 6 bases at J; junction bases unmatched: 4. This CDR3 contains 15 residues. Germline assignment: CDR1 SEHNR and CDR2 FQNEAQ (reference sequence). The CDR3 protein is CASSPLAGGAGELFF. The DNA of the CDR3 is TGTGCCAGCAGCCCACTAGCGGGGGGAGCCGGGGAGCTGTTTTTT.

Here the CDR3 reads CASSLDAGTASGGTF. CDR3 bases: TGTGCCAGCAGCTTAGATGCCGGGACAGCCTCGGGAGGGACCTTC. The chain carries TRBV7-2 and TRBJ1-2, with 7 bases fitting TRBD1. The CDR3 spans 15 residues. Germline loops: CDR1 SGHTA, CDR2 FQGNSA. After removal of 1 base from V and 14 bases from J, the junction contained 16 bases not matched to a gene.

This clone was seen more than once but under ten times. V usage is TRBV5-4 and J usage is TRBJ2-1; TRBD2 matches at 15 bases. From germline, CDR1 is SGHNT and CDR2 YYREEE (reference sequence). Trimming at V came to 4 bases and at J to 9 bases, leaving 11 bases not matched to a gene. The CDR3 length is 17 residues. The chain's CDR3 is CASSPGGLAGGPGEQFF. CDR3 nucleotides: TGTGCCAGCAGCCCCGGAGGACTAGCGGGAGGGCCCGGTGAGCAGTTCTTC.

The chain combines TRBV9 with TRBJ2-2; the match to TRBD2 covers 9 bases. The CDR3 covers 18 residues. With V trimmed by 3 bases and J by 0 bases, 9 bases remained unmatched. Germline CDR1 and CDR2: SGDLS and YYNGEE. The DNA for the CDR3 is TGTGCCAGCAGCGCTAACCCTAGCGGGATGACGAACACCGGGGAGCTGTTTTTT. Its protein product is CASSANPSGMTNTGELFF.

The table lists this clone with a count of one. The chain couples TRBV5-1 to TRBJ1-1; tentative D call: TRBD1 (5 bases). The CDR3 sequence is 14 residues long. Trimming stripped 0 bases from V and 4 bases from J, with 10 bases between. The germline V gene has CDR1 SGHRS and CDR2 YFSETQ. The DNA for the CDR3 is TGCGCCAGCAGCTTGGCTCAGGGATCCACTGAAGCTTTCTTT. Translation: CASSLAQGSTEAFF. Filled out from reference TRBV5-1 and TRBJ1-1, the complete variable domain reads KAGVTQTPRYLIKTRGQQVTLSCSPISGHRSVSWYQQTPGQGLQFLFEYFSETQRNKGNFPGRFSGRQFSNSRSEMNVSTLELGDSALYLCASSLAQGSTEAFFGQGTRLTVV.

J is TRBJ2-1 and V is TRBV11-1; 8 nucleotides agree with TRBD1. V gave up 5 bases and J gave up 8 bases; unmatched junction bases: 11. In germline, CDR1 is SGHAT, CDR2 FQDESV (reference sequence). The CDR3 contains 15 residues. CDR3 DNA sequence: TGTGCCAGCAGCGCCGGGACAGGACCCACCGATGAGCAGTTCTTC. This encodes CASSAGTGPTDEQFF. Based on the CDR3 plus reference TRBV11-1 and TRBJ2-1, the full variable domain is EAEVAQSPRYKITEKSQAVAFWCDPISGHATLYWYRQILGQGPELLVQFQDESVVDDSQLPKDRFSAERLKGVDSTLKIQPAELGDSAMYLCASSAGTGPTDEQFFGPGTRLTVL.

This clone was detected once. The V gene is TRBV7-2, the J gene TRBJ2-3; D gene unclear. Germline V gene data show CDR1 as SGHTA and CDR2 as FQGNSA. The CDR3 consists of 12 residues. V was shortened by 5 bases and J by 2 bases, with 5 bases between the two germline ends. The CDR3 coding sequence is TGTGCCAGCAGCCAGGACACAGATACGCAGTATTTT. It encodes CASSQDTDTQYF.

The chain links TRBV11-2 to TRBJ2-2; no clear D gene. In germline, CDR1 is SGHAT, CDR2 FQNNGV. Trimming took off 5 bases at V and 1 base at J, with 2 bases between the two ends. There are 12 residues in the CDR3. Here the CDR3 DNA reads TGTGCCAGCAGCCAGAACACCGGGGAGCTGTTTTTT. Protein product: CASSQNTGELFF.

The chain combines TRBV12-5 with TRBJ2-3; 7 nucleotides line up with TRBD1. This CDR3 spans 14 amino acids. Germline assignment: CDR1 LGHNT and CDR2 FRNRAP. V lost 5 bases and J lost 1; bases outside the gene matches: 3. This CDR3 reads CASGPGQGTDTQYF. DNA for the CDR3: TGTGCTAGTGGTCCAGGACAGGGCACAGATACGCAGTATTTT.

The V call is TRBV7-6, the J call TRBJ2-1; D uncertain. Germline V gives CDR1 SGHVS, CDR2 FNYEAQ. The CDR3 sequence is 12 residues long. The V gene lost 5 bases and the J gene lost 4 bases, with 6 bases spanning the gap. CDR3 sequence: CASSPSYNEQFF. CDR3 nucleotide sequence: TGTGCCAGCAGCCCATCATACAATGAGCAGTTCTTC.

The genes are TRBV7-9 and TRBJ1-6; TRBD1 agrees at 7 bases. The germline CDR1 and CDR2 sequences are SEHNR and FQNEAQ (reference sequence). The CDR3 totals 15 residues. The junction had 8 bases not matched to a gene; V was cut back by 2 bases and J by 10 bases. CDR3 sequence (DNA): TGTGCCAGCAGCTTACAAGGGGGCGGTGGCTCACCCCTCCACTTT. Encoded protein: CASSLQGGGGSPLHF.

The V call is TRBV19, the J call TRBJ1-5; 10 nucleotides agree with TRBD1. J was trimmed by 3 bases and V by 5 bases; bases with no gene match: 4. The CDR3 is made up of 15 amino acids. The V gene's germline CDR1 is LNHDA and CDR2 SQIVND (reference sequence). CDR3 loop: CASSAGTGANQPQHF. CDR3 coding DNA: TGTGCCAGTAGTGCAGGGACAGGGGCCAATCAGCCCCAGCATTTT.

The chain employs TRBV7-6 and TRBJ2-3; 9 bases are a match to TRBD1. This CDR3 spans 17 amino acids. Germline lookup yields CDR1 SGHVS and CDR2 FNYEAQ. J gave up 0 bases and V 4 bases, and 8 bases lay outside the gene matches. The CDR3 DNA is TGTGCCAGCAGCTGGGGACAGGGATCCCATAGCACAGATACGCAGTATTTT. Translation: CASSWGQGSHSTDTQYF.

The rearrangement links TRBV6-6 to TRBJ1-2, with D unclear. CDR3 length: 14 residues. Germline V gene lookup returns CDR1 MNHNY and CDR2 SVGAGI (reference sequence). Trimming shortened V by 7 bases and J by 5 bases, and 17 bases separated the two germline ends. The CDR3 spells CASTSLGSGYGYTF. For the CDR3, the DNA is TGTGCCAGCACTAGCTTGGGATCGGGGTATGGCTACACCTTC.

This chain connects TRBV5-4 to TRBJ2-6; 8 nucleotides line up with TRBD2. The trim removed 3 bases at V and 3 bases at J, leaving 14 bases unmatched. The CDR3 is made up of 19 amino acids. Germline-derived CDR1 and CDR2 are SGHNT and YYREEE (reference sequence). CDR3 sequence: CASSSSGTSGLGGANVLTF. The CDR3 DNA is TGTGCCAGCAGCTCCTCCGGGACTAGTGGTTTGGGTGGGGCCAACGTCCTGACTTTC.

A remark on this clone: Germline and junction disagree at one end, which may indicate a read error. The sample holds other DNA sequences that translate to the same CDR3. The chain couples TRBV11-2 to TRBJ1-1; the D is unclear. This CDR3 comprises 14 residues. CDR1 SGHAT and CDR2 FQNNGV come from the germline V gene. The CDR3 reads CANILGTENTEAFF. CDR3 bases: TGTGCCAACATCCTAGGCACGGAGAACACTGAGGCTTTCTTT.